This section outlines one T cell receptor (beta chain) sequence together with its context. These data are taken from a study of shared clonotypes between healthy human individuals. Profiled with immunoSEQ multiplex PCR; TCRdb holds only in-frame clones, not every one. The table has roughly 700,000 clones, approximately 74% seen once. Germline lookup yields CDR1 LNHDA and CDR2 SQIVND (reference sequence). CDR3 length: 15 amino acids. The J segment lost 1 base and the V segment lost 6 bases, leaving 3 bases of the junction unmatched. Sequenced input: memory CD4+ T cells sorted from blood. Described subset: CD45RA-negative fraction. The receptor was isolated from a woman aged 30 to 39 in good health. The chain recombines TRBV19 with TRBJ2-6; 7 bases line up with TRBD1. Written as DNA, the CDR3 is TGTGCCAGTAGGGTGGGACAGTCTGGGGCCAACGTCCTGACTTTC. The encoded protein is CASRVGQSGANVLTF.